Described below is a single T cell receptor (beta chain) sequence and its context. Its antigen remains undetermined. No much larger clonotype is one base removed from it; base qualities were not supplied. This sample is part of a study of blood T cell repertoires in COVID-19 (dated by TCRdb to about 2020). The study in broad terms: Samples covering the acute and convalescent phases of COVID-19 were provided by collaborators in the United States, Italy and Spain. The prospective study material was composed of cDNA or gDNA derived from T cells, B-cell-depleted T cells, or PBMCs. Subjects who had been exposed to COVID-19, were actively infected with it, or had recovered from it provided the deeply sampled blood TCRbeta repertoires that made up the dataset. A freely available public database, intended as a resource for researchers studying the immune response to SARS-CoV-2, is where the repertoires were released. The samples were drawn from two sources: the first 160 participants of the ongoing ImmuneRACE study, and 1,254 subjects contributed by 6 global collaborators. Sample metadata almost always included a de-identified subject ID, COVID-19 status, age in years and sex. Where available, HLA class I and class II types were taken from metadata supplied by the sample provider and were not determined by assay-based typing. The paper as a whole reports these results and caveats: How much clinical and demographic metadata was included differed by source and by participant, and the metadata was provided uncurated.

Looking up the germline V gene yields CDR1 SGHVS and CDR2 FQNEAQ. The V end gives up 6 bases and the J end 4 bases, leaving 13 bases in the junction not matched to a gene. CDR3 length: 16 amino acids, cysteine to phenylalanine. The only DNA kept is the CDR3, 48 bases in frame from the first base. The immunoSEQ Assay, a bias-controlled multiplex PCR, was used to amplify TCRbeta CDR3 regions from genomic DNA. In the authors' own workflow: The number of nucleated cells in each sample was estimated by amplification of reference gene primers within the assay. To quantify the absolute abundance of each unique TCRbeta CDR3 rearrangement, sequence reads were collapsed and filtered. Productive Simpson clonality was computed per sample as the square root of Simpson's diversity index over productive rearrangements. Not all clones reach the TCRdb copy of this immuneACCESS table, which keeps in-frame sequences only. Checked studies attribute under half of the gap to unresolved V genes and leave the rest unexplained. That table furnishes V, J and clone size, whereas the DNA furnished D and trimming. This sample comprises over 150,000 clones, around nine tenths of them detected only once. Of the sample, roughly a sixth falls within the top ten clones.

At one collaborating source in Seattle, patients were enrolled during active infection and were followed longitudinally through the course of disease. The collaborating institutions used their own protocols to collect whole blood in K2EDTA tubes. Collaborator samples were shipped for TCRbeta analysis as frozen whole blood, isolated PBMCs, or DNA extracted from either sample type. Sequencing used peripheral blood. The chain is encoded by TRBV7-8 joined to TRBJ1-1, and 8 bases in between align with TRBD1. The origin of this receptor is a man aged 50 or older with COVID-19, enrolled during active disease. The base sequence is TGTGCCAGCAGGGAAACAGGGGGGGAGATTCTCACTGAAGCTTTCTTT. It codes for CASRETGGEILTEAFF.